Each of the 29 T cell receptor beta chains below was sequenced from the same sample in a study of T-cell memory formation after mild COVID-19. MiXCR, run by TCRdb on the 5' RACE reads, gives a single entry per CDR3 protein. The data show around 450,000 distinct CDR3 sequences, 15% to 25% seen once. The sample taken for sequencing was PBMCs or a T cell subset sorted from them (not recorded which). The receptors were gathered from an adult woman who had mild COVID-19 (a few samples of this study predate the infection). Cell type and time point are not known.

This sequence joins TRBV6-2 or TRBV6-3 and TRBJ2-7; 11 bases align to TRBD1. Germline V gene data show CDR1 as MNHEY and CDR2 as SVGEGT. Germline trimming cut 6 bases from V and 4 bases from J; bases unmatched to any gene: 8. The CDR3 contains 15 residues. Here the CDR3 reads CASRVSDRGRYEQYF. The CDR3 nucleotides read TGTGCCAGCAGGGTTTCGGACAGGGGGCGGTACGAGCAGTACTTC.

This chain connects TRBV6-4 to TRBJ1-5; 8 bases fit TRBD1. This CDR3 has 14 amino acids. CDR1 is MRHNA, CDR2 SNTAGT, per germline. Trimming took 6 bases from V and 0 from J; bases not matched to a gene: 1. The CDR3 is CASRTGVSNQPQHF. The CDR3, as DNA: TGTGCCAGCAGGACAGGGGTTAGCAATCAGCCCCAGCATTTT.

This chain connects TRBV5-5 to TRBJ1-1; 7 bases match TRBD1. V was pared by 6 bases and J by 3 bases, with 11 bases of the junction left unmatched. Germline CDR1 SGHKS, CDR2 YYEKEE (reference sequence). The CDR3 is 15 residues long. The CDR3 bases are TGTGCCAGCACCCCCACAGGGGAGGGTGACACTGAAGCTTTCTTT. Encoded protein: CASTPTGEGDTEAFF. Using reference TRBV5-5 and TRBJ1-1 for the parts outside the CDR3, the full variable domain is DAGVTQSPTHLIKTRGQQVTLRCSPISGHKSVSWYQQVLGQGPQFIFQYYEKEERGRGNFPDRFSARQFPNYSSELNVNALLLGDSALYLCASTPTGEGDTEAFFGQGTRLTVV.

This chain joins TRBV29-1 and TRBJ1-5; the D is unclear. Germline CDR1 is SQVTM and CDR2 is ANQGSEA. This CDR3 has 12 amino acids. The ends were cut back, 4 bases at V and 1 base at J, with 5 bases in the middle. Written as DNA, the CDR3 is TGCAGCGTTGGGAAGAGCAATCAGCCCCAGCATTTT. This sequence encodes CSVGKSNQPQHF.

This clonotype has just a few counts. Written as DNA, the CDR3 is TGTGCCAGCAGCTTGGCCTCTTCTACCGAGCAGTACTTC. Protein: CASSLASSTEQYF. The chain links TRBV5-5 to TRBJ2-7, with no clear D. V was pared by 0 bases and J by 6 bases, with 10 bases between. Germline V gives CDR1 SGHKS, CDR2 YYEKEE (reference sequence). The CDR3 runs to 13 residues. Together with reference TRBV5-5 and TRBJ2-7, the CDR3 gives the full variable domain: DAGVTQSPTHLIKTRGQQVTLRCSPISGHKSVSWYQQVLGQGPQFIFQYYEKEERGRGNFPDRFSARQFPNYSSELNVNALLLGDSALYLCASSLASSTEQYFGPGTRLTVT.

V is TRBV4-1 and J is TRBJ2-1, with D possibly being TRBD1 (6 bases). The V end lost 3 bases, the J end lost 3 bases, and 24 bases lay between the germline ends. The CDR3 consists of 19 residues. CDR1 and CDR2 from the germline V gene are MGHRA and YSYEKL. The CDR3 region has the DNA TGCGCCAGCAGCCAGGACTTAAAACACAAGGACAGAAACTACAATGAGCAGTTCTTC. It encodes CASSQDLKHKDRNYNEQFF.

In this sample, this clonotype turned up a few times. The V gene is TRBV7-9, the J gene TRBJ1-1, with 7 bases matching TRBD1. J lost 8 bases, V lost 2 bases, and 5 bases had no gene match. Germline loops: CDR1 SEHNR, CDR2 FQNEAQ (reference sequence). This CDR3 comprises 13 residues. The CDR3 spells CASSLNRQGEAFF. In DNA form, the CDR3 reads TGTGCCAGCAGCTTAAACAGACAGGGCGAAGCTTTCTTT.

The rearrangement uses TRBV7-9 and TRBJ1-6; 8 nucleotides line up with TRBD1. The CDR3 has 15 amino acids. V shed 5 bases and J 11 bases; nucleotides not matched to a gene: 11. Germline values: CDR1 SEHNR, CDR2 FQNEAQ (reference sequence). CDR3 sequence: CASSKRDRTKTPLHF. For the CDR3, the DNA is TGTGCCAGCAGCAAACGGGACAGGACCAAAACACCCCTCCACTTT.

The V gene is TRBV11-2, the J gene TRBJ2-1; 8 bases agree with TRBD1. Germline values: CDR1 SGHAT, CDR2 FQNNGV. The CDR3 covers 14 residues. Germline trimming cut 6 bases from V and 8 bases from J; bases unmatched to any gene: 9. CDR3 in DNA: TGTGCCAGCAGGATCGAACAGGGGGTCGATGAGCAGTTCTTC. Translated: CASRIEQGVDEQFF.

The J gene is TRBJ1-6, the V gene TRBV6-2 or TRBV6-3; possible D gene TRBD1, 5 bases. V was pared by 2 bases and J by 8 bases, with 25 bases between. The CDR3 has 19 residues. Germline V CDR1 and CDR2: MNHEY, SVGEGT. Here the CDR3 DNA reads TGTGCCAGCAGTTACCCCCGGCCCGGGGCACGGGCCCGAGATTCACCCCTCCACTTT. Its protein product is CASSYPRPGARARDSPLHF.

The CDR3 coding sequence is TGTGCCAGCAGCTTAGGGGCACAGGGGGCTGACGAGCAGTACTTC. Residues: CASSLGAQGADEQYF. J is TRBJ2-7 and V is TRBV7-9; 9 bases are shared with TRBD1. Per the germline V gene, CDR1 is SEHNR and CDR2 is FQNEAQ (reference sequence). The CDR3 covers 15 residues. Unmatched junction bases numbered 6, after V lost 1 base and J lost 5 bases.

There are a few counts of this clonotype. The chain links TRBV18 to TRBJ2-1; D is ambiguous. Germline lookup yields CDR1 KGHSH and CDR2 LQKENI. Between the trimmed V and J ends, which lost 3 bases and 10 bases, there was a span of 10 bases. The CDR3 is 12 amino acids. This chain's CDR3 is CASSPQRREQFF. CDR3 coding DNA: TGTGCCAGCTCACCCCAGAGAAGGGAGCAGTTCTTC.

This clonotype was recorded many times. This chain uses TRBV7-3 with TRBJ1-1, with D maybe TRBD1 (5 bases). Trimming stripped 5 bases from V and 0 bases from J, with 7 bases between. CDR1 and CDR2 (germline): SGHTA, FQGTGA. CDR3 size: 13 residues. The CDR3 DNA reads as TGTGCCAGCAGCAGGGGATTGAACACTGAAGCTTTCTTT. Protein sequence: CASSRGLNTEAFF.

This clonotype was observed a few times. The chain joins TRBV7-9 to TRBJ2-1, with D unclear. Germline CDR1 is SEHNR and CDR2 is FQNEAQ (reference sequence). This CDR3 spans 11 amino acids. Deletions cut 6 bases from V and 7 bases from J, with 7 bases between. The CDR3 DNA is TGTGCCAGCAGAGCCCGAAATGAGCAGTTCTTC. This encodes CASRARNEQFF.

The chain recombines TRBV30 with TRBJ2-1; D could derive from TRBD1 or TRBD2 (5 bases each). V lost 2 bases, J lost 4 bases, and 18 bases lay in between. The CDR3 totals 16 residues. Germline lookup yields CDR1 GTSNPN and CDR2 SVGIG (reference sequence). CDR3 region: CAWSSSRTPGYNEQFF. CDR3 sequence (DNA): TGTGCCTGGAGTAGTTCGCGGACTCCAGGGTACAATGAGCAGTTCTTC.

V gene TRBV12-3 or TRBV12-4 combines with J gene TRBJ2-5, with D possibly being TRBD1 or TRBD2 (6 bases each). The CDR3 extends over 17 amino acids. V lost 6 bases, J lost 2 bases, and 22 bases lay in between. CDR3 in DNA: TGTGCCAGCAGGCGTGACCCTGGGGGCGGGGAACAAGAGACCCAGTACTTC. Amino acid sequence: CASRRDPGGGEQETQYF.

This clonotype has only a few counts. The chain recombines TRBV7-9 with TRBJ2-7; 12 positions agree with TRBD2. V trimming: 5 bases; J trimming: 5 bases; junction bases outside the gene matches: 7. The CDR3 is 15 residues long. CDR1 SEHNR and CDR2 FQNEAQ come from the germline V gene (reference sequence). The CDR3: CASSPRLAGVHEQYF. For the CDR3, the DNA is TGTGCCAGCAGCCCCCGACTAGCGGGAGTCCACGAGCAGTACTTC.

This clonotype was counted a few times. This rearrangement joins TRBV5-6 to TRBJ2-3; TRBD1 matches at 7 bases. Germline assignment: CDR1 SGHDT and CDR2 YYEEEE. Trimming at V came to 4 bases and at J to 3 bases, leaving 11 bases not matched to a gene. CDR3 length equals 16 residues. This CDR3 reads CASSLVFETGTDTQYF. Written as DNA, the CDR3 is TGTGCCAGCAGCCTCGTGTTTGAGACAGGGACAGATACGCAGTATTTT.

This clonotype was counted only a few times. The chain recombines TRBV6-6 with TRBJ1-1; D uncertain. Germline V gene sequence: CDR1 MNHNY, CDR2 SVGAGI (reference sequence). The V and J ends lost 6 bases and 6 bases respectively, with 14 bases between them. The CDR3 is made up of 13 amino acids. The DNA for the CDR3 is TGTGCCAGCAGCCACCTAGCTGGGTCTGAAGCTTTCTTT. It codes for CASSHLAGSEAFF.

The sample holds a few counts of this clonotype. This rearrangement joins TRBV12-3 or TRBV12-4 to TRBJ2-5, with 9 nucleotides matching TRBD1. Losses at the gene ends were 6 bases for V and 5 bases for J; bases not matched to a gene: 7. CDR3 size: 14 residues. The CDR3, as DNA: TGTGCCAGCAGCCCCGGGACAGGGTGGGAGACCCAGTACTTC. It codes for CASSPGTGWETQYF.

This chain joins TRBV5-8 and TRBJ2-3, with 11 bases identical to TRBD2. Per the germline V gene, CDR1 is SGHTS and CDR2 is YDEGEE. The V and J ends lost 1 base and 3 bases, in that order; junction bases with no gene match: 7. This CDR3 comprises 17 residues. CDR3 bases: TGTGCCAGCAGCTTGATTAGCGGGGGGGCCTTGACAGATACGCAGTATTTT. As protein: CASSLISGGALTDTQYF.

This clonotype was picked up a small number of times. The chain combines TRBV7-9 with TRBJ1-1; D remains unclear. Looked up from germline, CDR1 is SEHNR and CDR2 is FQNEAQ (reference sequence). Between the trimmed V and J ends, which lost 3 bases and 0 bases, there was a span of 17 bases. The CDR3 is 17 amino acids. The CDR3 sequence: CASSLEVNKGMNTEAFF. In DNA form, the CDR3 reads TGTGCCAGCAGCTTGGAGGTAAACAAAGGAATGAACACTGAAGCTTTCTTT. The whole variable domain, filled in from reference TRBV7-9 and TRBJ1-1, reads DTGVSQNPRHKITKRGQNVTFRCDPISEHNRLYWYRQTLGQGPEFLTYFQNEAQLEKSRLLSDRFSAERPKGSFSTLEIQRTEQGDSAMYLCASSLEVNKGMNTEAFFGQGTRLTVV.

The V gene is TRBV30, the J gene TRBJ1-6; D gene unclear. Trimming shortened V by 1 base and J by 11 bases, and 9 bases separated the two germline ends. CDR1 and CDR2 from the germline V gene are GTSNPN and SVGIG (reference sequence). The CDR3 runs to 12 residues. CDR3: CAWSGWVTPLHF. The CDR3 nucleotides are TGTGCCTGGAGTGGGTGGGTGACACCCCTCCACTTT.

The sample holds a few counts of this clonotype. J is TRBJ1-2 and V is TRBV5-5, with 8 bases matching TRBD1. The CDR3 is 15 amino acids. Per germline, CDR1 SGHKS and CDR2 YYEKEE (reference sequence). The ends lost 5 bases at V and 3 bases at J; junction bases unmatched: 9. The CDR3 sequence is CASSSTGTGHYGYTF. Written as DNA, the CDR3 is TGTGCCAGCAGTTCGACCGGGACAGGTCACTATGGCTACACCTTC.

CDR3 nucleotide sequence: TGTGCCAGCAGCCCCCAACTAGCGGGTGACTCCTACGAGCAGTACTTC. Its protein is CASSPQLAGDSYEQYF. The chain couples TRBV3-1 to TRBJ2-7; 9 nucleotides line up with TRBD2. The V segment lost 4 bases and the J segment 0 bases; nucleotides outside the gene matches: 7. Germline V CDR1 and CDR2: LGHDT, YNNKEL (reference sequence). The CDR3 is made up of 16 amino acids.

The rearrangement links TRBV12-3 or TRBV12-4 to TRBJ2-5; 9 bases align to TRBD2. This CDR3 has 14 amino acids. The junction had 7 bases not matched to a gene; V was cut back by 6 bases and J by 5 bases. CDR3 DNA: TGTGCCAGCAGAAGAGCGGGGGGCTTCGAGACCCAGTACTTC. Its translation: CASRRAGGFETQYF.

The V gene is TRBV5-1, the J gene TRBJ1-1; TRBD1 agrees at 11 bases. This CDR3 is 18 amino acids long. V lost 3 bases, J lost 0 bases, and 10 bases stayed unmatched. Germline loops: CDR1 SGHRS, CDR2 YFSETQ. The CDR3 region is CASSSGLGQGELNTEAFF. As DNA, the CDR3 is TGCGCCAGCAGCTCGGGGCTGGGACAGGGGGAGCTGAACACTGAAGCTTTCTTT. Full variable domain (rest looked up from reference TRBV5-1 and TRBJ1-1): KAGVTQTPRYLIKTRGQQVTLSCSPISGHRSVSWYQQTPGQGLQFLFEYFSETQRNKGNFPGRFSGRQFSNSRSEMNVSTLELGDSALYLCASSSGLGQGELNTEAFFGQGTRLTVV.

This clonotype was detected only a few times. J is TRBJ2-3 and V is TRBV7-2; possibly TRBD1 or TRBD2 for D (5 bases each). Trimming stripped 5 bases from V and 4 bases from J, with 13 bases between. Germline values: CDR1 SGHTA, CDR2 FQGNSA. This CDR3 contains 14 residues. The CDR3, as DNA: TGTGCCAGCAGCCTACGTAGAGGGGCAGATACGCAGTATTTT. This encodes CASSLRRGADTQYF.

This clonotype occurred many times. V gene TRBV20-1 combines with J gene TRBJ2-2, with 8 bases lining up with TRBD1. Per germline, CDR1 DFQATT and CDR2 SNEGSKA (reference sequence). Trimming removed 0 bases from V and 7 bases from J; junction bases left unmatched: 10. The CDR3 totals 16 residues. CDR3 bases: TGCAGTGCTAGAGATCAAGCAGGGGGCGACATCGGGGAGCTGTTTTTT. Protein product: CSARDQAGGDIGELFF.